This is a list of T cell receptor beta chains from one sample in a study of metastatic and nonmetastatic thyroid tumors. MiXCR was used by TCRdb to re-call the PCR reads. The sample holds 15,000 to 20,000 clones, roughly 34% seen once. Sequenced: tumor tissue. The receptor source for this set is a male donor with papillary thyroid cancer or a benign thyroid nodule (not recorded which). Some clones in this sample may be carry-over from other donors' samples. Each CDR3 is given with its conserved first and last residue. Fields, in order: V gene, D gene, J gene, clone size, CDR3 protein, CDR3 DNA. D genes are given only for firm matches. Size is stated for part of the rows, as once, few or many counts, or as a class when the clone is expanded.

>TRBV20-1|TRBD1|TRBJ1-5|many
CSAGKPGGGHQPQHF
TGCAGTGCTGGGAAGCCAGGGGGCGGTCATCAGCCCCAGCATTTT
>TRBV6-1|NA|TRBJ1-5|few
CASSEITRPQHF
TGTGCCAGCAGTGAAATAACCCGGCCCCAGCATTTT
>TRBV30|NA|TRBJ1-1|many
CAWSEGLNTEAFF
TGTGCCTGGAGTGAAGGGCTAAACACTGAAGCTTTCTTT
>TRBV25-1|TRBD1|TRBJ2-3|many
CASSDPRGRTDTQYF
TGTGCCAGCAGTGATCCCAGGGGGCGCACAGATACGCAGTATTTT
>TRBV11-2|NA|TRBJ2-7|NA
CASSRDPTSEQYF
TGTGCCAGCAGCCGCGATCCCACCTCCGAGCAGTACTTC
>TRBV6-1|TRBD1|TRBJ1-2|medium-sized
CASTRTGANLAGYTF
TGTGCCAGCACTAGGACAGGGGCGAACTTGGCTGGCTACACCTTC
>TRBV29-1|NA|TRBJ1-1|many
CSVEGMLPGGNTEAFF
TGCAGCGTTGAAGGAATGCTCCCAGGAGGAAACACTGAAGCTTTCTTT
>TRBV20-1|TRBD1|TRBJ1-2|once
CSVHPTQGANYGYTF
TGCAGTGTCCATCCTACTCAGGGGGCAAACTATGGCTACACCTTC
>TRBV18|TRBD2|TRBJ2-5|NA
CAISTSGRETQYF
TGTGCCATCTCCACGAGCGGGAGGGAGACCCAGTACTTC
>TRBV11-2|TRBD1|TRBJ2-7|medium-sized
CASSLDPGQGLYEQYF
TGTGCCAGCAGCTTAGACCCGGGACAGGGGCTCTACGAGCAGTACTTC
>TRBV4-1|NA|TRBJ1-3|large
CASSHATTGASGNTIYF
TGCGCCAGCAGCCATGCAACCACAGGAGCCTCTGGAAACACCATATATTTT
>TRBV11-2|NA|TRBJ2-2|NA
CASSFSRGFETGELFF
TGTGCCAGCAGCTTTTCTAGGGGGTTTGAGACCGGGGAGCTGTTTTTT
>TRBV5-4|TRBD2|TRBJ2-3|few
CASSRSGSGADTQYF
TGTGCCAGCAGTAGGTCGGGGAGCGGGGCAGATACGCAGTATTTT
>TRBV6-5|TRBD2|TRBJ2-3|many
CASRPRGGTSGGTDTQYF
TGTGCCAGCAGACCTCGGGGTGGGACTAGCGGGGGCACAGATACGCAGTATTTT
>TRBV7-9|NA|TRBJ2-3|NA
CASGSFVGTDTQYF
TGTGCCAGCGGGTCCTTTGTCGGCACAGATACGCAGTATTTT
>TRBV27|NA|TRBJ1-2|few
CASSHQKGWYGYTF
TGTGCCAGCAGTCACCAGAAGGGTTGGTATGGCTACACCTTC
>TRBV12-3/TRBV12-4|TRBD1|TRBJ1-2|large
CASSLSAADRGSDGYTF
TGTGCCAGCAGTTTATCGGCCGCGGACAGGGGGTCGGATGGCTACACCTTC
>TRBV2|TRBD1|TRBJ2-7|NA
CASTGQGVSYEQYF
TGTGCCAGCACTGGACAGGGGGTGTCCTACGAGCAGTACTTC
>TRBV20-1|NA|TRBJ2-7|many
CSARTRRDYEQYF
TGCAGTGCACGAACCCGGCGGGACTACGAGCAGTACTTC
>TRBV6-2/TRBV6-3|NA|TRBJ2-1|few
CASSYGPSSYNEQFF
TGTGCCAGCAGTTACGGGCCGAGCTCCTACAATGAGCAGTTCTTC
>TRBV28|TRBD1|TRBJ2-7|few
CASSLQGAIHRQYF
TGTGCCAGCAGTTTGCAGGGGGCAATTCATAGGCAGTACTTC
>TRBV6-5|NA|TRBJ1-5|once
CASRYSGQDQHQHF
TGTGCTAGCAGGTACTCTGGACAAGATCAGCACCAGCATTTT
>TRBV18|TRBD2|TRBJ2-7|few
CASTPSGGAAEQYF
TGTGCCAGCACCCCGAGCGGGGGTGCGGCTGAGCAGTACTTC
>TRBV11-3|NA|TRBJ2-2|NA
CASTRGGTGELFF
TGTGCCAGCACCCGAGGGGGCACCGGGGAGCTGTTTTTT
>TRBV25-1|NA|TRBJ2-3|few
CASSEEGTVYTDTQYF
TGTGCCAGCAGTGAGGAGGGGACGGTCTACACAGATACGCAGTATTTT
>TRBV6-1|NA|TRBJ1-4|medium-sized
CASSREPRIATNEKLFF
TGTGCCAGCAGTCGGGAACCCCGAATTGCAACTAATGAAAAACTGTTTTTT
>TRBV7-2|TRBD1|TRBJ2-7|once
CASSSGQGNHDEQYF
TGTGCCAGCAGCTCCGGACAGGGGAACCACGACGAGCAGTACTTC
>TRBV3-1|NA|TRBJ1-1|NA
CASSQVRNTEAFF
TGTGCCAGCAGCCAAGTACGGAACACTGAAGCTTTCTTT
>TRBV5-1|NA|TRBJ2-3|NA
CASSLLWGFTDTQYF
TGCGCCAGCAGCTTGTTGTGGGGGTTCACAGATACGCAGTATTTT
>TRBV12-3/TRBV12-4|NA|TRBJ2-3|many
CASSLFGTSYTDTQYF
TGTGCCAGCAGTTTATTCGGGACGTCATACACAGATACGCAGTATTTT
>TRBV6-2/TRBV6-3|TRBD2|TRBJ2-7|medium-sized
CASRDQLHRGSFAYEQYF
TGTGCCAGCAGAGACCAACTTCATCGCGGGAGCTTCGCCTACGAGCAGTACTTC
>TRBV30|NA|TRBJ2-7|large
CAWSWTGGYEQYF
TGTGCCTGGAGTTGGACAGGAGGGTACGAGCAGTACTTC
>TRBV6-2/TRBV6-3|NA|TRBJ2-2|few
CASSYRTGELFF
TGTGCCAGCAGTTATAGGACCGGGGAGCTGTTTTTT
>TRBV11-1|TRBD1|TRBJ2-3|many
CASSLLGGQGVRHTQYF
TGTGCCAGCAGCCTCCTCGGGGGACAGGGGGTCCGACATACGCAGTATTTT
>TRBV5-1|TRBD1|TRBJ1-6|NA
CASNRDRYSPLHF
TGCGCCAGCAATCGGGACAGGTACTCACCCCTCCACTTT
>TRBV12-3/TRBV12-4|NA|TRBJ1-3|many
CASSSFQGSTIYF
TGTGCCAGCAGTTCATTTCAGGGAAGCACCATATATTTT
>TRBV27|TRBD1|TRBJ1-2|many
CASSSLTGTDYGYTF
TGTGCCAGCAGTTCGTTGACAGGGACTGACTATGGCTACACCTTC
>TRBV30|TRBD1|TRBJ1-2|many
CAWSVAGGGNYGYTF
TGTGCCTGGAGTGTAGCAGGGGGCGGTAACTATGGCTACACCTTC
>TRBV6-1|NA|TRBJ2-7|medium-sized
CASILDRRSSLYEQYF
TGTGCCAGCATTCTTGACCGACGCAGCTCGCTCTACGAGCAGTACTTC
>TRBV20-1|NA|TRBJ2-7|NA
CSAPRQNYEQYF
TGCAGTGCTCCAAGACAGAACTACGAGCAGTACTTC
>TRBV12-3/TRBV12-4|NA|TRBJ1-3|few
CASRFGLGGNTIYF
TGTGCCAGCAGATTCGGGTTAGGCGGAAACACCATATATTTT
>TRBV6-1|NA|TRBJ1-2|once
CASTETLLRGYTF
TGTGCCAGCACTGAGACATTGTTAAGGGGCTACACCTTC
>TRBV12-3/TRBV12-4|NA|TRBJ2-5|medium-sized
CASTGEGDGETQYF
TGTGCCAGCACAGGAGAAGGGGATGGGGAGACCCAGTACTTC
>TRBV6-1|NA|TRBJ1-1|NA
CASIQTGTPEFCFF
TGTGCCAGCATCCAAACGGGGACTCCAGAGTTCTGTTTCTTT
>TRBV6-2/TRBV6-3|TRBD2|TRBJ2-7|medium-sized
CASSEPTSGTQYF
TGTGCCAGCAGTGAACCTACTAGCGGGACGCAGTACTTC
>TRBV5-6|TRBD1|TRBJ1-3|many
CASSLPLRGGGANTIYF
TGTGCCAGCAGCTTGCCCCTCCGTGGAGGGGGCGCGAACACCATATATTTT
>TRBV11-1|NA|TRBJ2-3|many
CASSFTIVGGRSDTQYF
TGTGCCAGCAGCTTTACGATAGTTGGGGGTAGATCGGATACGCAGTATTTT
>TRBV19|TRBD1|TRBJ2-1|few
CASSRGTDNEQFF
TGTGCCAGTAGTAGGGGGACAGACAATGAGCAGTTCTTC
>TRBV11-3|NA|TRBJ2-5|many
CASSLVVSQETQYF
TGTGCCAGCAGCTTAGTGGTGTCCCAAGAGACCCAGTACTTC
>TRBV25-1|NA|TRBJ2-6|many
CASLGGRKSSGANVLTF
TGTGCCAGCCTCGGGGGACGCAAGAGCTCTGGGGCCAACGTCCTGACTTTC
>TRBV30|NA|TRBJ1-6|many
CAWKVQGSSPLHF
TGTGCCTGGAAAGTGCAGGGAAGTTCACCCCTCCACTTT
>TRBV7-3|NA|TRBJ2-3|many
CASSPGYLETDTQYF
TGTGCCAGCAGCCCAGGGTACTTGGAAACAGATACGCAGTATTTT
>TRBV5-1|TRBD1|TRBJ1-2|NA
CASSRGQGKGYGYTF
TGCGCCAGCAGCCGAGGACAGGGAAAGGGGTATGGCTACACCTTC
>TRBV6-1|NA|TRBJ2-7|NA
CASSRKGFEQYF
TGTGCCAGCAGCCGCAAGGGGTTCGAGCAGTACTTC
>TRBV5-1|TRBD1|TRBJ1-1|many
CTSSATGGQDTEALF
TGCACCAGCAGCGCGACAGGGGGGCAGGACACTGAAGCTCTCTTT